Presented here are 18 T cell receptor beta chains from one specimen sequenced in a study of cytomegalovirus exposure and HLA in healthy donors. The PCR contained 60 Vbeta and 13 Jbeta primers. Only in-frame clones appear in the TCRdb table, and some are missing; sequencing was by immunoSEQ multiplex PCR. The sample carries over 95,000 clones, over 65% recorded once. The sequencing input was PBMCs. The receptors stem from a woman younger than 45 in good health and CMV-seropositive.

This clone was recorded a few times. The chain uses TRBV5-1 and TRBJ1-1; the match to TRBD1 covers 8 bases. CDR1 and CDR2 (germline): SGHRS, YFSETQ. This CDR3 is 18 amino acids long. Trimming took 0 bases from V and 0 from J; bases not matched to a gene: 10. The CDR3 spells CASSLAPGTGRLNTEAFF. Here the CDR3 DNA reads TGCGCCAGCAGCTTGGCCCCCGGGACAGGCCGCCTGAACACTGAAGCTTTCTTT.

The chain uses TRBV6-1 and TRBJ2-5, with unresolved D. The V and J ends lost 3 bases and 5 bases respectively, with 16 bases between them. The CDR3 is 15 residues long. CDR1 and CDR2 from the germline V gene are MNHNS and SASEGT. The CDR3, as DNA: TGTGCCAGCAGTGATTTGATGACAATCCTTGAGACCCAGTACTTC. Its translation: CASSDLMTILETQYF.

The chain is built from TRBV29-1 and TRBJ2-1; D remains unclear. Trimming pared 0 bases from V and 4 bases from J, leaving 16 bases between. The germline CDR1 and CDR2 sequences are SQVTM and ANQGSEA. The CDR3 spans 16 residues. The CDR3 loop reads CSVEDRGGENYNEQFF. The DNA of the CDR3 is TGCAGCGTTGAAGATCGAGGCGGTGAAAATTACAATGAGCAGTTCTTC.

The CDR3 is CASSEEGPGGWPQHF. CDR3 nucleotide sequence: TGTGCCAGCAGTGAAGAGGGGCCAGGGGGCTGGCCCCAGCATTTT. The chain carries TRBV2 and TRBJ1-5; 8 bases match TRBD1. Germline V lookup: CDR1 SNHLY, CDR2 FYNNEI. V lost 1 base to trimming and J lost 9 bases; unmatched junction nucleotides: 8. There are 15 residues in the CDR3.

This chain joins TRBV2 and TRBJ2-7; 8 nucleotides line up with TRBD1. Germline values: CDR1 SNHLY, CDR2 FYNNEI. The V segment lost 8 bases and the J segment 5 bases; nucleotides outside the gene matches: 11. CDR3 size: 14 residues. CDR3 sequence reads: CASSLPTGAHEQYF. The CDR3 DNA reads TGTGCCAGCTCTCTCCCGACAGGGGCCCACGAGCAGTACTTC.

This clone has more than one count but fewer than ten. This rearrangement joins TRBV30 to TRBJ1-4; D is possibly TRBD1 (6 bases). V dropped 2 bases and J dropped 7 bases, with 23 bases sitting between them. This CDR3 has 17 amino acids. CDR1 GTSNPN and CDR2 SVGIG come from the germline V gene (reference sequence). The CDR3 nucleotides read TGTGCCTGGAGTTCGGCGAGAACCCAGGGGATCGGTGAAAAACTGTTTTTT. Translating it yields CAWSSARTQGIGEKLFF.

The gene calls are TRBV7-6 and TRBJ2-6; the D gene is possibly TRBD1 (6 bases). CDR1 and CDR2 from the germline V gene are SGHVS and FNYEAQ. The length of the CDR3 is 14 residues. Trimming took off 8 bases at V and 0 bases at J, with 8 bases between the two ends. CDR3 in DNA: TGTGCCAGCGGACAGAGCTCTGGGGCCAACGTCCTGACTTTC. Translation: CASGQSSGANVLTF.

The chain employs TRBV4-1 and TRBJ2-7, with D maybe TRBD1 (5 bases). The CDR3 has 12 amino acids. Germline CDR1 and CDR2: MGHRA and YSYEKL. Between the trimmed V and J ends, which lost 4 bases and 4 bases, there was a span of 8 bases. CDR3 DNA: TGCGCCAGCAGCCGCCAGGGATACGAGCAGTACTTC. This encodes CASSRQGYEQYF.

The chain links TRBV25-1 to TRBJ2-3; 7 bases align to TRBD1. The CDR3 loop spans 14 amino acids. Germline V lookup: CDR1 MGHDK, CDR2 SYGVNS. Trimming took 3 bases from V and 4 from J; bases not matched to a gene: 4. Here the CDR3 reads CASSDTQGADTQYF. Here the CDR3 DNA reads TGTGCCAGCAGTGACACTCAGGGGGCAGATACGCAGTATTTT.

This CDR3 reads CASSGGGVAEKLFF. DNA of the CDR3: TGTGCCAGCAGTGGGGGGGGAGTAGCAGAAAAACTGTTTTTT. V and J are TRBV2 and TRBJ1-4; D perhaps matches TRBD1 (5 bases). The CDR3 loop spans 14 amino acids. Per the germline V gene, CDR1 is SNHLY and CDR2 is FYNNEI. The V end lost 4 bases, the J end lost 8 bases, and 14 bases lay between the germline ends.

The chain carries TRBV28 and TRBJ2-3; 7 positions agree with TRBD2. Germline lookup yields CDR1 MDHEN and CDR2 SYDVKM. J gave up 6 bases and V 6 bases, and 3 bases lay outside the gene matches. The CDR3 covers 12 residues. The CDR3 nucleotides read TGTGCCAGCAGCTCACTAGCGGATACGCAGTATTTT. Protein sequence: CASSSLADTQYF.

V usage is TRBV4-1 and J usage is TRBJ1-5; 9 positions match TRBD1. Germline trimming cut 5 bases from V and 7 bases from J; bases unmatched to any gene: 6. Germline values: CDR1 MGHRA, CDR2 YSYEKL. The CDR3 is 14 residues long. In DNA form, the CDR3 reads TGCGCCAGCAGCGCAACAGGGGGCAGGCAGCCCCAGCATTTT. Its protein is CASSATGGRQPQHF.

The chain employs TRBV14 and TRBJ1-3, with unresolved D. The CDR3 contains 12 residues. The V and J ends lost 3 bases and 8 bases respectively, with 8 bases between them. Germline loops: CDR1 SGHDN, CDR2 FVKESK. CDR3 nucleotides: TGTGCCAGCAGCCACCGTCGGGACACCATATATTTT. Protein sequence: CASSHRRDTIYF.

The rearrangement joins TRBV2 to TRBJ2-1; D possibly corresponds to TRBD2 (5 bases). CDR1 and CDR2 from the germline V gene are SNHLY and FYNNEI. The V and J ends lost 6 bases and 5 bases respectively, with 17 bases between them. The CDR3 length is 15 residues. The CDR3 is CASRVAGQIDNEQFF. CDR3 sequence (DNA): TGTGCCAGCAGGGTTGCGGGCCAAATAGACAATGAGCAGTTCTTC.

V is TRBV5-1 and J is TRBJ2-7; TRBD2 matches at 14 bases. V gave up 4 bases and J gave up 6 bases; unmatched junction bases: 3. Germline CDR1 is SGHRS and CDR2 is YFSETQ. The CDR3 has 14 amino acids. This CDR3 reads CASSGGLAGVEQYF. In DNA form, the CDR3 reads TGCGCCAGCAGCGGGGGACTAGCGGGAGTCGAGCAGTACTTC.

About this clone: The junction differs from germline at one of its ends, possibly a read error. The V gene is TRBV7-7, the J gene TRBJ2-1; TRBD2 matches 12 bases. The CDR3 consists of 15 residues. Germline V gives CDR1 SSHAT, CDR2 FNYEAQ (reference sequence). The CDR3 protein is CASSKLAGGDNEQFF. In DNA form, the CDR3 reads TGTGCTAGCAGCAAACTAGCGGGAGGCGACAATGAGCAGTTCTTC.

This chain's CDR3 is CATIQGAVGNTIYF. CDR3 sequence (DNA): TGTGCCACGATTCAGGGGGCGGTAGGAAACACCATATATTTT. The chain employs TRBV6-5 and TRBJ1-3; TRBD1 matches 8 bases. There are 14 residues in the CDR3. Germline loops: CDR1 MNHEY, CDR2 SVGAGI. The V and J ends lost 10 bases and 4 bases, in that order; junction bases with no gene match: 9.

This clone has more than one count but fewer than ten. The chain uses TRBV10-3 and TRBJ2-7; no firm D call. The V gene's germline CDR1 is ENHRY and CDR2 SYGVKD. V lost 2 bases to trimming and J lost 5 bases, with 13 bases between them. The CDR3 is 14 residues long. Here the CDR3 reads CAISESRLTDEQYF. The DNA of the CDR3 is TGTGCCATCAGTGAGAGCAGGTTGACGGACGAGCAGTACTTC.